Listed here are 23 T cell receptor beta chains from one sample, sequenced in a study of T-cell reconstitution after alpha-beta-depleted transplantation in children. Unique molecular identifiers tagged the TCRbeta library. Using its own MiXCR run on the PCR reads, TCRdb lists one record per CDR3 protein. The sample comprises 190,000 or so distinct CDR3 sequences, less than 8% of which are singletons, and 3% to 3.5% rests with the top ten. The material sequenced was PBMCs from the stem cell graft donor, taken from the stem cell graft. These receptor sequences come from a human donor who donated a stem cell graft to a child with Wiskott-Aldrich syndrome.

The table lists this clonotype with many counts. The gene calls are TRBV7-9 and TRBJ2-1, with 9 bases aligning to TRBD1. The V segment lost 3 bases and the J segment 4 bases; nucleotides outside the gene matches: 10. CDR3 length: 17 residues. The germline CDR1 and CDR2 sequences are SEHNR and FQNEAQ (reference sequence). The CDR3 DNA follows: TGTGCCAGCAGCTTCCCCGGAATGGACAGGGGATACAATGAGCAGTTCTTC. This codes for CASSFPGMDRGYNEQFF.

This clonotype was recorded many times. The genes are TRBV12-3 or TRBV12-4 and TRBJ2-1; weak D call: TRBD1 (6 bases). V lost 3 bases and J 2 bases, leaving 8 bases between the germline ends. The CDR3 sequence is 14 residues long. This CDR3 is CASSFQGPYNEQFF. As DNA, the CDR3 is TGTGCCAGCAGTTTTCAGGGGCCCTACAATGAGCAGTTCTTC.

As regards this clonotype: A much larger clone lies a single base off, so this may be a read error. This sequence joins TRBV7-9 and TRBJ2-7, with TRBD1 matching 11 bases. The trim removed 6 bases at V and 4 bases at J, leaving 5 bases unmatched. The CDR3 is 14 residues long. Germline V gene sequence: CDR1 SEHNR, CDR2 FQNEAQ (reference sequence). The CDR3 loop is CASRGQGGLYEQYF. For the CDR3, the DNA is TGTGCCAGCAGGGGACAGGGGGGGTTATACGAGCAGTACTTC.

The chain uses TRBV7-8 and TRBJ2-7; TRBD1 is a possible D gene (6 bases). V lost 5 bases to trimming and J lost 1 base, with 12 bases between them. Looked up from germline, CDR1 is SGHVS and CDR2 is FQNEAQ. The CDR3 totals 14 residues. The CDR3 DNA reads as TGTGCCAGCAGCGTCGGACAGCGGTCCTACGAGCAGTACTTC. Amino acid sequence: CASSVGQRSYEQYF.

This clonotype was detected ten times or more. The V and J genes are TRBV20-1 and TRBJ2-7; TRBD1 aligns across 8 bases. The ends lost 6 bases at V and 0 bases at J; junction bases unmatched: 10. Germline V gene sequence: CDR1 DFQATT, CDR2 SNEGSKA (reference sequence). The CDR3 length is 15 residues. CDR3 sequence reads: CSATKTGANSYEQYF. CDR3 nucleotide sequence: TGCAGTGCCACAAAGACAGGGGCCAACTCCTACGAGCAGTACTTC.

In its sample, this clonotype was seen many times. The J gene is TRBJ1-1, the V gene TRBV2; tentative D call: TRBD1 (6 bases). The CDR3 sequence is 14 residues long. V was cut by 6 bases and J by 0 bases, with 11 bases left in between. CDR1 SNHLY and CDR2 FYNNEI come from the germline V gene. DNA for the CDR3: TGTGCCAGCAGAAAGGGGACACTGAACACTGAAGCTTTCTTT. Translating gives CASRKGTLNTEAFF.

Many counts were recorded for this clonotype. CDR3: CASSSLVDNEQFF. In DNA, the CDR3 is TGCGCCAGCAGCTCCTTGGTGGACAATGAGCAGTTCTTC. V and J are TRBV5-1 and TRBJ2-1, with unresolved D. The germline V gene has CDR1 SGHRS and CDR2 YFSETQ. Between the trimmed V and J ends, which lost 3 bases and 5 bases, there was a span of 9 bases. The CDR3 extends over 13 amino acids.

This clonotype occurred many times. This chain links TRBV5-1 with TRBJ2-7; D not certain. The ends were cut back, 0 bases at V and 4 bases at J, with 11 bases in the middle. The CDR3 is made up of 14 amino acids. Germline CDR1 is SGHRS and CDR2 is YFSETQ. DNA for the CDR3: TGCGCCAGCAGCTTGGACGGCCCACGGTACGAGCAGTACTTC. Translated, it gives CASSLDGPRYEQYF.

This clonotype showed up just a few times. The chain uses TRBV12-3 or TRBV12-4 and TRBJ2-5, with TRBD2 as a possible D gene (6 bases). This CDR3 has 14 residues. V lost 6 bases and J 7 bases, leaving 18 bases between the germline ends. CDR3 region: CASRRDPTWGTQYF. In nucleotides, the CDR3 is TGTGCCAGCAGGCGGGACCCTACTTGGGGGACCCAGTACTTC.

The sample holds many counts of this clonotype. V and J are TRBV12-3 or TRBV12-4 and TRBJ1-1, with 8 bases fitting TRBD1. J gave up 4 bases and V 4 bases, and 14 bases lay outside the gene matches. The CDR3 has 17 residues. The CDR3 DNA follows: TGTGCCAGCAGTTCGGGGGGACAGGACAAGGGTGGCACTGAAGCTTTCTTT. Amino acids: CASSSGGQDKGGTEAFF.

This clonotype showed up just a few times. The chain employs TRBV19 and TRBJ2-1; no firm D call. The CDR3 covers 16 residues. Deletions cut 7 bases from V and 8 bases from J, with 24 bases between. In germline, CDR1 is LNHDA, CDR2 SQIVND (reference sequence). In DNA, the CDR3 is TGTGCCAGTACATCCTCCCTAACTCTTGGAAAGGATGAGCAGTTCTTC. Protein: CASTSSLTLGKDEQFF.

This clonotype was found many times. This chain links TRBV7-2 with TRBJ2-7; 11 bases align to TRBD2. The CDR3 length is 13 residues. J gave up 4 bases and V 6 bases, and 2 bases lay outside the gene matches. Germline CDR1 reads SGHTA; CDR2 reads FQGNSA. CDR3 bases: TGTGCCAGCAGGTCTAGCGGGGGGTACGAGCAGTACTTC. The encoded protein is CASRSSGGYEQYF.

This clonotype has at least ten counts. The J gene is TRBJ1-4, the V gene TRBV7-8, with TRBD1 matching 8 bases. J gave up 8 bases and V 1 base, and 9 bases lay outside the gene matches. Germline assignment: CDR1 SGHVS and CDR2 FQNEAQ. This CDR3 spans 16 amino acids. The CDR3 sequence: CASSLDRTGRDEKLFF. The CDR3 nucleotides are TGTGCCAGCAGCTTAGATAGGACAGGGAGGGACGAAAAACTGTTTTTT.

CDR3 bases: TGCAGCCTCAGGGGGCGCCGGTCTATTCAAGATACGCAGTATTTT. Protein: CSLRGRRSIQDTQYF. This chain connects TRBV29-1 to TRBJ2-3; 8 bases match TRBD1. This CDR3 is 15 amino acids long. Germline V gives CDR1 SQVTM, CDR2 ANQGSEA. Trimming cost V 8 bases and J 5 bases; bases outside gene matches: 15.

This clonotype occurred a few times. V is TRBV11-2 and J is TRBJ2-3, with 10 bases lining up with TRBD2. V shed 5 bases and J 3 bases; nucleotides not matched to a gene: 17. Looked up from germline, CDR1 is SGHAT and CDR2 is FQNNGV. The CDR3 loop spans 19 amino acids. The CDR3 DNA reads TGTGCCAGCAGCCTAGGGGGGGGACTAGCGAGGATGGAGACAGATACGCAGTATTTT. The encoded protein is CASSLGGGLARMETDTQYF.

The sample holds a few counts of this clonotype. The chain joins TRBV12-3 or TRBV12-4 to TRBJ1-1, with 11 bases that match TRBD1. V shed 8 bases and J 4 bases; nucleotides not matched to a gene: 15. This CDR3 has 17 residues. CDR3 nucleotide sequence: TGTGCCAGCCCGGACAGGGGGCGCAATGTATCTCTCACTGAAGCTTTCTTT. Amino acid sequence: CASPDRGRNVSLTEAFF.

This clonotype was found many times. The CDR3 DNA reads as TGTGCCAGCACCCACGACAGGGGCGCACCCTACGAGCAGTACTTC. Amino acids: CASTHDRGAPYEQYF. The rearrangement joins TRBV25-1 to TRBJ2-7, with TRBD1 matching over 8 bases. The germline CDR1 and CDR2 sequences are MGHDK and SYGVNS. Trimming at V came to 7 bases and at J to 2 bases, leaving 10 bases not matched to a gene. CDR3 length: 15 amino acids.

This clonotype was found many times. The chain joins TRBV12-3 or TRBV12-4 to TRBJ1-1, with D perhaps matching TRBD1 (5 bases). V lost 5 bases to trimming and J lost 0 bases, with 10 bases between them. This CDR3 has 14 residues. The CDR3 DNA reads TGTGCCAGCAGTCCAGGGATTATGAACACTGAAGCTTTCTTT. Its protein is CASSPGIMNTEAFF.

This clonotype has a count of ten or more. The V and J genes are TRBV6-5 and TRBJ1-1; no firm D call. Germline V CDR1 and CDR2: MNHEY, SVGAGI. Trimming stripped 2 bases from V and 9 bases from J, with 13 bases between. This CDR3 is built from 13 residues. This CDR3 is CASSYVSGSKAFF. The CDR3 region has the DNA TGTGCCAGCAGTTACGTTTCGGGGTCTAAAGCTTTCTTT.

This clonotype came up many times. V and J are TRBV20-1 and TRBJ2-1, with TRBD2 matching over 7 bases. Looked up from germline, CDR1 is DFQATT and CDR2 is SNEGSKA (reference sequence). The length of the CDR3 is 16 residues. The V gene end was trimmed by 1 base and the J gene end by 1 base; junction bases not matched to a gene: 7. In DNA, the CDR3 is TGCAGTGCTAGAGCCCAACGGGAGGTTTCCTACAATGAGCAGTTCTTC. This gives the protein CSARAQREVSYNEQFF.

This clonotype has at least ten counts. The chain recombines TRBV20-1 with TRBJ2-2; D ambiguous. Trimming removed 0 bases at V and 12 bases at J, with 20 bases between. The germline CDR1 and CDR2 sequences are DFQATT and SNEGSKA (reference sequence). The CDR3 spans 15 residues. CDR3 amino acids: CSARDPYAKQTQLFF. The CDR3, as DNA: TGCAGTGCTAGAGATCCTTACGCTAAGCAGACGCAGCTGTTTTTT.

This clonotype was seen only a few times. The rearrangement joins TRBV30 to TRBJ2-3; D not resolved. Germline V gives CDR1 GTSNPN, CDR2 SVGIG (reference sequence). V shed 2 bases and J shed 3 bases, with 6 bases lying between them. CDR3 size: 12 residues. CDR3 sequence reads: CAWSYSTDTQYF. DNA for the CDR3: TGTGCCTGGAGTTACAGTACAGATACGCAGTATTTT.

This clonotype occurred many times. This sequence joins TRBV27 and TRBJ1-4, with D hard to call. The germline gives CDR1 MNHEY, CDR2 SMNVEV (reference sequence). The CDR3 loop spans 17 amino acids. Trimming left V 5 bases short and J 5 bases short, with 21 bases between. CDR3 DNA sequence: TGTGCCAGCAGTCGCATTTGGAGCCTGGAGCCCAATGAAAAACTGTTTTTT. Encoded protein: CASSRIWSLEPNEKLFF.